This T cell receptor beta chain appears in the sequencing data of a study of CD8+CD57+ T cells in acquired aplastic anemia. Study-level information: On average, healthy donors gave around 9.8 million reads for CD4+ cells. General observations from the study: Patients and controls turned out to have approximately 29 CD8+ CDR3 sequences in common.

In the case of this clonotype: Its specificity is not known.

Trimming removed 8 bases at V and 4 bases at J, with 16 bases between. This CDR3 is built from 14 residues. Investigators profiled TCR beta VDJ and CDR3 from genomic DNA template. From the reads, TCRdb called clonotypes with MiXCR, one entry per CDR3 protein. The sample yields about 140,000 distinct CDR3 sequences, around two fifths seen once. This sequence was found in a human donor in good health, serving as a control. The chain couples TRBV12-3 or TRBV12-4 to TRBJ2-3; D is ambiguous. The sample was sorted CD4+, CD8+, or CD8+CD57+ T cells (not recorded which) from PBMCs. CDR3 sequence: CASPPSPSPDTQYF. CDR3 DNA sequence: TGTGCCAGCCCGCCCAGCCCATCTCCAGATACGCAGTATTTT.